The next 16 T cell receptor beta chains were all read from a single sample in a study of T cells in Graves' hyperthyroidism and ophthalmopathy. Authors of the study amplified TCR beta CDR3 regions from RNA transcripts. During a first-round RT-PCR of the TCR CDR3, the HTBI primer set was used. Via MiXCR, TCRdb re-called the multiplex PCR reads, giving one row per CDR3 protein. The sample shows fewer than 900,000 distinct CDR3 sequences, 15% to 20% of them seen only once. The sequenced sample consisted of blood. All receptors come from a woman between 45 and 60 years old with Graves' hyperthyroidism that later progressed to Graves' ophthalmopathy.

This clonotype has a handful of counts. J is TRBJ2-3 and V is TRBV29-1; 11 bases are shared with TRBD2. Germline trimming cut 7 bases from V and 10 bases from J; bases unmatched to any gene: 10. Per germline, CDR1 SQVTM and CDR2 ANQGSEA. CDR3 length equals 13 residues. In DNA form, the CDR3 reads TGCAGCGGGAGACTAGCGGGGTACTTGGCGCAGTATTTT. Translated: CSGRLAGYLAQYF.

This clonotype has at least ten counts. The genes are TRBV7-9 and TRBJ2-7, with 10 nucleotides matching TRBD2. Unmatched junction bases numbered 11, after V lost 4 bases and J lost 5 bases. The CDR3 is 16 amino acids. Germline lookup yields CDR1 SEHNR and CDR2 FQNEAQ (reference sequence). The CDR3 loop reads CASSSLSGGAFHEQYF. The CDR3 DNA is TGTGCCAGCAGCTCCCTAAGCGGGGGGGCCTTCCACGAGCAGTACTTC.

This clonotype was counted a few times. The chain links TRBV2 to TRBJ1-5, with D maybe TRBD1 (5 bases). The germline V gene has CDR1 SNHLY and CDR2 FYNNEI. The CDR3 contains 14 residues. Trimming left V 0 bases short and J 12 bases short, with 15 bases between. This chain's CDR3 is CASSEAYSRDLQHF. The CDR3 coding sequence is TGTGCCAGCAGTGAAGCATATAGTAGGGACCTCCAGCATTTT. Full variable domain (remainder filled in from reference TRBV2 and TRBJ1-5): EPEVTQTPSHQVTQMGQEVILRCVPISNHLYFYWYRQILGQKVEFLVSFYNNEISEKSEIFDDQFSVERPDGSNFTLKIRSTKLEDSAMYFCASSEAYSRDLQHFGDGTRLSIL.

This clonotype occurred a few times. This chain connects TRBV6-1 to TRBJ1-2, with D perhaps matching TRBD1 (5 bases). Trimming left V 7 bases short and J 3 bases short, with 12 bases between. The V gene's germline CDR1 is MNHNS and CDR2 SASEGT. This CDR3 has 13 residues. CDR3 coding DNA: TGTGCCAGCACACGGGGGTTGGACTATGGCTACACCTTC. Translation: CASTRGLDYGYTF.

This clonotype was detected only a few times. The gene calls are TRBV29-1 and TRBJ2-3, with 7 bases lining up with TRBD1. From germline, CDR1 is SQVTM and CDR2 ANQGSEA. The CDR3 runs to 15 residues. Unmatched junction bases numbered 6, after V lost 2 bases and J lost 1 base. CDR3 amino acids: CSVEQGTERTDTQYF. Here the CDR3 DNA reads TGCAGCGTTGAACAGGGGACAGAGCGCACAGATACGCAGTATTTT.

In its sample, this clonotype was seen a few times. The gene calls are TRBV10-3 and TRBJ2-5; the D is unclear. Trimming took 0 bases from V and 5 from J, leaving 10 bases between them. CDR3 length: 14 residues. Germline CDR1 reads ENHRY; CDR2 reads SYGVKD. For the CDR3, the DNA is TGTGCCATCAGTGAGTCGACTGGGTTCGAGACCCAGTACTTC. Its translation is CAISESTGFETQYF.

This clonotype was observed a few times. This chain joins TRBV14 and TRBJ2-5, with TRBD2 identical over 9 bases. Germline trimming cut 0 bases from V and 1 base from J; bases unmatched to any gene: 9. This CDR3 comprises 18 residues. Germline assignment: CDR1 SGHDN and CDR2 FVKESK. The CDR3 loop is CASSQERAASGVQETQYF. The CDR3 nucleotides are TGTGCCAGCAGCCAAGAAAGGGCGGCTAGCGGGGTCCAAGAGACCCAGTACTTC.

As regards this clonotype: A much larger clone lies one base from this, so it may be a read error. The rearrangement uses TRBV6-1 and TRBJ2-1; 7 bases agree with TRBD2. The CDR3 length is 17 residues. The V and J ends lost 8 bases and 0 bases, in that order; junction bases with no gene match: 13. Germline CDR1 and CDR2: MNHNS and SASEGT. The CDR3 bases are TGTGCCAGCCGTAAGCGGGGCCGTTGGAGCTCCTACAATGAGCAGTTCTTC. Translation gives CASRKRGRWSSYNEQFF.

This clonotype has only a few counts. The chain is built from TRBV7-2 and TRBJ2-3, with 7 bases that match TRBD2. The CDR3 is 16 amino acids. Germline V gives CDR1 SGHTA, CDR2 FQGNSA. The ends lost 5 bases at V and 3 bases at J; junction bases unmatched: 11. Written as DNA, the CDR3 is TGTGCCAGCAGCCTCGGGGGGTCCAGAGGGACAGATACGCAGTATTTT. It specifies CASSLGGSRGTDTQYF.

In this sample, this clonotype turned up many times. V is TRBV19 and J is TRBJ1-1; D unclear. The CDR3 is 12 amino acids. The V end was cut by 4 bases, the J end by 1 base, with 4 bases between. Germline V gene data show CDR1 as LNHDA and CDR2 as SQIVND (reference sequence). Here the CDR3 reads CASSNRNTEAFF. In DNA form, the CDR3 reads TGTGCCAGTAGTAATCGGAACACTGAAGCTTTCTTT.

The chain links TRBV6-1 to TRBJ2-1, with 14 nucleotides matching TRBD2. V lost 4 bases and J lost 6; bases outside the gene matches: 5. The CDR3 loop spans 16 amino acids. The germline gives CDR1 MNHNS, CDR2 SASEGT. The CDR3 sequence is CASSVWTSGGSNEQFF. DNA of the CDR3: TGTGCCAGCAGTGTTTGGACTAGCGGGGGGTCCAATGAGCAGTTCTTC.

This clonotype was counted a few times. The chain joins TRBV12-3 or TRBV12-4 to TRBJ2-5; D call uncertain. The ends were cut back, 1 base at V and 0 bases at J, with 9 bases in the middle. This CDR3 is built from 15 residues. CDR3 sequence: CASSLEIGHQETQYF. In nucleotides, the CDR3 is TGTGCCAGCAGTTTAGAAATCGGTCACCAAGAGACCCAGTACTTC.

This clonotype occurred many times. The chain employs TRBV6-6 and TRBJ2-5; TRBD1 or TRBD2 may be the D gene (6 bases each). This CDR3 is built from 16 residues. CDR1 is MNHNY, CDR2 SVGAGI, per germline (reference sequence). V was trimmed by 0 bases and J by 7 bases, leaving 18 bases between them. The CDR3 coding sequence is TGTGCCAGCAGTTACTCTCTCGTAGGGGGGTGGGGGACCCAGTACTTC. Amino acid sequence: CASSYSLVGGWGTQYF.

This clonotype was counted between two and nine times. The chain joins TRBV5-6 to TRBJ2-7; D ambiguous. The CDR3 contains 15 residues. The germline V gene encodes CDR1 SGHDT and CDR2 YYEEEE. V lost 4 bases, J lost 2 bases, and 16 bases lay in between. In nucleotides, the CDR3 is TGTGCCAGCAGCCTCTTAGTGGACGTCCCCTACGAGCAGTACTTC. Amino acid sequence: CASSLLVDVPYEQYF.

V and J are TRBV6-1 and TRBJ2-6; 7 bases align to TRBD1. After removal of 5 bases from V and 1 base from J, the junction contained 8 bases not matched to a gene. CDR1 is MNHNS, CDR2 SASEGT, per germline. The CDR3 length is 17 residues. Here the CDR3 reads CASSPQRQGSGANVLTF. The CDR3 DNA is TGTGCCAGCAGTCCCCAAAGACAGGGTTCTGGGGCCAACGTCCTGACTTTC.

This clonotype was seen many times. This chain links TRBV7-9 with TRBJ2-5, with 8 bases aligning to TRBD2. V lost 5 bases, J lost 2 bases, and 13 bases stayed unmatched. The CDR3 totals 17 residues. Germline V gene data show CDR1 as SEHNR and CDR2 as FQNEAQ (reference sequence). CDR3 region: CASSMWSGGRKQETQYF. CDR3 DNA: TGTGCCAGCAGCATGTGGAGCGGGGGTCGGAAACAAGAGACCCAGTACTTC.